The 24 T cell receptor beta chains below all came from one sample that was sequenced in a study of cytomegalovirus exposure and HLA in healthy donors. The PCR used 60 Vbeta and 13 Jbeta primers. Generated by immunoSEQ multiplex PCR, the TCRdb table keeps only in-frame clones and is missing some. Among approximately 150,000 clones listed, around three quarters were seen once. Specimen: PBMCs. Receptor source: a woman in her thirties in good health and CMV-seronegative.

V gene TRBV30 combines with J gene TRBJ2-2; 11 nucleotides match TRBD2. The germline V gene encodes CDR1 GTSNPN and CDR2 SVGIG (reference sequence). CDR3 length: 14 residues. Losses at the gene ends were 3 bases for V and 8 bases for J; bases not matched to a gene: 5. CDR3 loop: CAWRIAGGPGELFF. Written as DNA, the CDR3 is TGTGCCTGGAGAATAGCGGGGGGGCCTGGGGAGCTGTTTTTT.

V is TRBV2 and J is TRBJ1-3; D remains ambiguous. Looked up from germline, CDR1 is SNHLY and CDR2 is FYNNEI. The ends were cut back, 1 base at V and 4 bases at J, with 11 bases in the middle. The length of the CDR3 is 15 residues. The CDR3 loop is CASSEGAFFGNTIYF. CDR3 DNA: TGTGCCAGCAGTGAAGGGGCATTTTTCGGAAACACCATATATTTT.

This chain connects TRBV7-9 to TRBJ2-3, with 7 bases lining up with TRBD2. Germline trimming cut 5 bases from V and 6 bases from J; bases unmatched to any gene: 11. CDR1 and CDR2 (germline): SEHNR, FQNEAQ (reference sequence). The CDR3 is 15 residues long. CDR3 loop: CASSHVVQGGDTQYF. The CDR3 coding sequence is TGTGCCAGCAGCCATGTGGTCCAGGGAGGGGATACGCAGTATTTT.

The V call is TRBV7-9, the J call TRBJ2-7; perhaps TRBD1 as D (6 bases). The germline V and J ends were trimmed by 5 bases and 3 bases, with 23 bases remaining between them. The germline V gene has CDR1 SEHNR and CDR2 FQNEAQ (reference sequence). This CDR3 is built from 17 residues. The CDR3 DNA reads as TGTGCCAGCAGCCCCGGGGAGATGTGGCAGGGGTTCTACGAGCAGTACTTC. Translating it yields CASSPGEMWQGFYEQYF.

The rearrangement uses TRBV4-3 and TRBJ1-4; 7 bases agree with TRBD1. The CDR3 has 20 residues. Looked up from germline, CDR1 is LGHNA and CDR2 is YSLEER. V was clipped by 0 bases and J by 3 bases; unmatched bases: 16. CDR3 coding DNA: TGCGCCAGCAGCCAAGATGTCCTAACAGGGGCTAGACGCTCTAATGAAAAACTGTTTTTT. Protein: CASSQDVLTGARRSNEKLFF.

This chain connects TRBV6-1 to TRBJ2-5; D is ambiguous. The CDR3 consists of 12 residues. Germline loops: CDR1 MNHNS, CDR2 SASEGT. V was clipped by 1 base and J by 5 bases, with 5 bases between them. The CDR3 DNA reads as TGTGCCAGCAGTGAAGTTTATGAGACCCAGTACTTC. Protein: CASSEVYETQYF.

This clone has more than one count but fewer than ten. The gene calls are TRBV13 and TRBJ1-2, with TRBD1 as a possible D gene (5 bases). The germline gives CDR1 PRHDT, CDR2 FYEKMQ (reference sequence). The CDR3 is made up of 15 amino acids. The germline V and J ends were trimmed by 0 bases and 8 bases, with 16 bases remaining between them. The CDR3 DNA reads TGTGCCAGCAGCTTAGGCTTCAGGGAGGAGGAGGGCTACACCTTC. It yields the protein CASSLGFREEEGYTF.

The V and J genes are TRBV27 and TRBJ2-1; 10 bases are a match to TRBD1. Germline V CDR1 and CDR2: MNHEY, SMNVEV (reference sequence). The CDR3 totals 14 residues. The junction had 9 bases not matched to a gene; V was cut back by 5 bases and J by 11 bases. DNA for the CDR3: TGTGCCAGCAGTAGACAGGGGGCCAATTTTCAGCAGTTCTTC. Residues: CASSRQGANFQQFF.

This clone was seen only once. This specimen includes other DNA sequences encoding the same CDR3. V and J are TRBV5-6 and TRBJ1-6; the match to TRBD1 covers 11 bases. CDR1 is SGHDT, CDR2 YYEEEE, per germline. The CDR3 is 16 residues long. The V and J ends lost 3 bases and 13 bases, in that order; junction bases with no gene match: 12. CDR3 residues: CASSSEGQGGRRPLHF. As DNA, the CDR3 is TGTGCCAGCAGCTCCGAGGGACAGGGGGGCCGACGTCCCCTCCACTTT.

The gene calls are TRBV5-1 and TRBJ1-2, with D perhaps matching TRBD1 (5 bases). V lost 4 bases and J 8 bases, leaving 12 bases between the germline ends. Per the germline V gene, CDR1 is SGHRS and CDR2 is YFSETQ. This CDR3 is 12 amino acids long. CDR3: CASSHGQTGYTF. The DNA of the CDR3 is TGCGCCAGCAGCCACGGACAAACCGGCTACACCTTC.

The chain joins TRBV9 to TRBJ2-1, with a possible D match to TRBD2 (5 bases). Per germline, CDR1 SGDLS and CDR2 YYNGEE. The CDR3 extends over 17 amino acids. Trimming took 4 bases from V and 0 from J, leaving 17 bases between them. The CDR3 DNA reads TGTGCCAGCAGCCTAAACCATCGGGATAGCTCCTACAATGAGCAGTTCTTC. Its translation is CASSLNHRDSSYNEQFF.

This clone was counted only a few times. The V gene is TRBV28, the J gene TRBJ2-5; TRBD1 matches at 12 bases. The CDR3 loop spans 15 amino acids. Germline V lookup: CDR1 MDHEN, CDR2 SYDVKM. The ends lost 5 bases at V and 6 bases at J; junction bases unmatched: 7. CDR3 nucleotides: TGTGCCAGCAGTGTCGTGGGACAGGGGGCGAAGACCCAGTACTTC. Translated, it gives CASSVVGQGAKTQYF.

This chain connects TRBV5-1 to TRBJ2-7, with 9 bases fitting TRBD2. Trimming removed 0 bases from V and 6 bases from J; junction bases left unmatched: 7. Germline CDR1 and CDR2: SGHRS and YFSETQ. The CDR3 contains 15 residues. CDR3 DNA: TGCGCCAGCAGCTTGGAGGCGGGAGGGCCTTTCGAGCAGTACTTC. Protein: CASSLEAGGPFEQYF.

The chain uses TRBV6-5 and TRBJ2-1, with 8 bases fitting TRBD2. From germline, CDR1 is MNHEY and CDR2 SVGAGI. The length of the CDR3 is 15 residues. V lost 2 bases, J lost 6 bases, and 6 bases stayed unmatched. CDR3 protein: CASSYRGGVGNEQFF. DNA for the CDR3: TGTGCCAGCAGTTACCGGGGGGGAGTAGGCAATGAGCAGTTCTTC.

The sample holds one count of this clone. This sequence joins TRBV9 and TRBJ1-5; 11 nucleotides line up with TRBD1. Germline V CDR1 and CDR2: SGDLS, YYNGEE. This CDR3 is 16 amino acids long. J was trimmed by 6 bases and V by 4 bases; bases with no gene match: 9. Here the CDR3 reads CASSPGTGTGGQPQHF. The CDR3 region has the DNA TGTGCCAGCAGCCCGGGAACCGGGACAGGGGGTCAGCCCCAGCATTTT.

This chain connects TRBV29-1 to TRBJ2-1; TRBD2 matches 12 bases. Per germline, CDR1 SQVTM and CDR2 ANQGSEA. The CDR3 is 14 amino acids. V trimming: 7 bases; J trimming: 7 bases; junction bases outside the gene matches: 8. The CDR3 DNA follows: TGCAGCGACAAGACTAGCGGGAGAGAAAATGAGCAGTTCTTC. This sequence encodes CSDKTSGRENEQFF.

This clone was seen just once. V and J are TRBV30 and TRBJ2-7; perhaps TRBD2 as D (5 bases). The CDR3 is 14 amino acids. V lost 4 bases to trimming and J lost 0 bases, with 13 bases between them. Per germline, CDR1 GTSNPN and CDR2 SVGIG (reference sequence). The CDR3 DNA follows: TGTGCCTGGAACATCTTAGCGAGCTCCTACGAGCAGTACTTC. Translation: CAWNILASSYEQYF.

The V gene is TRBV5-6, the J gene TRBJ2-2; tentative D call: TRBD2 (5 bases). V was pared by 3 bases and J by 1 base, with 13 bases between. The CDR3 sequence is 16 residues long. The germline V gene encodes CDR1 SGHDT and CDR2 YYEEEE. The CDR3 here is CASSWLLAGNTGELFF. The CDR3, as DNA: TGTGCCAGCAGCTGGCTTCTCGCGGGGAACACCGGGGAGCTGTTTTTT.

V and J are TRBV5-1 and TRBJ1-1; D is ambiguous. CDR1 is SGHRS and CDR2 is YFSETQ in the germline V gene. The CDR3 is 14 residues long. Deletions cut 2 bases from V and 1 base from J, with 9 bases between. CDR3 sequence (DNA): TGCGCCAGCAGCTTTGATCACAGGAACACTGAAGCTTTCTTT. Protein sequence: CASSFDHRNTEAFF. Supplemented by reference TRBV5-1 and TRBJ1-1, the full variable domain reads KAGVTQTPRYLIKTRGQQVTLSCSPISGHRSVSWYQQTPGQGLQFLFEYFSETQRNKGNFPGRFSGRQFSNSRSEMNVSTLELGDSALYLCASSFDHRNTEAFFGQGTRLTVV.

V is TRBV21-1 and J is TRBJ1-1; no check of the table's D call, TRBD1, against the DNA was made. TRBV21-1 is an annotated pseudogene. There are 20 residues in the CDR3. The CDR3 loop is CASSKFLGQGASNLNTEAFF. In DNA, the CDR3 is TGTGCCAGCAGCAAATTCTTAGGACAGGGGGCGAGTAACTTGAACACTGAAGCTTTCTTT.

A note on this clone: At one end the junction does not follow the germline gene, possibly because of a read error. The genes are TRBV6-6 and TRBJ1-2; tentative D call: TRBD1 (6 bases). The length of the CDR3 is 14 residues. Looked up from germline, CDR1 is MNHNY and CDR2 is SVGAGI (reference sequence). Here the CDR3 DNA reads TGTGCCAGCACCCTATCGACAGGCGCTGATGGCTACCCCTTC. This sequence encodes CASTLSTGADGYPF.

The CDR3 reads CASSGQGSASTDTQYF. The CDR3 DNA reads as TGTGCCAGTTCGGGACAGGGAAGTGCTAGCACAGATACGCAGTATTTT. The rearrangement joins TRBV10-3 to TRBJ2-3; 9 bases fit TRBD1. The CDR3 loop spans 16 amino acids. Trimming at V came to 10 bases and at J to 0 bases, leaving 11 bases not matched to a gene. The V gene's germline CDR1 is ENHRY and CDR2 SYGVKD.

CDR3 nucleotide sequence: TGTGCCAGCAGTTACTGGGGCCATGAGCAGTTCTTC. Its translation: CASSYWGHEQFF. This sequence joins TRBV6-5 and TRBJ2-1, with D possibly matching TRBD1 (5 bases). With 1 base removed from V and 8 bases from J, the gap between germline ends came to 6 bases. Germline lookup yields CDR1 MNHEY and CDR2 SVGAGI. The CDR3 runs to 12 residues.

The chain couples TRBV29-1 to TRBJ2-1; unclear D gene. The CDR3 length is 14 residues. Germline lookup yields CDR1 SQVTM and CDR2 ANQGSEA. Trimming removed 4 bases from V and 4 bases from J, with 14 bases in between. CDR3 loop: CSVGSVLSYNEQFF. The CDR3 region has the DNA TGCAGCGTTGGTTCGGTCTTGAGTTACAATGAGCAGTTCTTC.